This T cell receptor (beta chain) was captured in a study of T cells after somatic rescue of genetic block. CDR1 LGHNA and CDR2 YNFKEQ come from the germline V gene. V lost 4 bases, J lost 4 bases, and 2 bases stayed unmatched. This CDR3 has 13 amino acids. Method: immunoSEQ multiplex PCR; TCRdb's copy keeps in-frame clones and lacks some. The data show 110,000 or so clones, with over 80% seen just once and 1.4% held by the top ten. Sample: peripheral blood mononuclear cells (PBMCs). The sequence was obtained from a woman aged 18 to 35. The chain uses TRBV4-2 and TRBJ1-1; 8 positions agree with TRBD1. CDR3 nucleotides: TGTGCCAGCAGCCGCGACAGGGGCACTGAAGCTTTCTTT. Its protein product is CASSRDRGTEAFF.